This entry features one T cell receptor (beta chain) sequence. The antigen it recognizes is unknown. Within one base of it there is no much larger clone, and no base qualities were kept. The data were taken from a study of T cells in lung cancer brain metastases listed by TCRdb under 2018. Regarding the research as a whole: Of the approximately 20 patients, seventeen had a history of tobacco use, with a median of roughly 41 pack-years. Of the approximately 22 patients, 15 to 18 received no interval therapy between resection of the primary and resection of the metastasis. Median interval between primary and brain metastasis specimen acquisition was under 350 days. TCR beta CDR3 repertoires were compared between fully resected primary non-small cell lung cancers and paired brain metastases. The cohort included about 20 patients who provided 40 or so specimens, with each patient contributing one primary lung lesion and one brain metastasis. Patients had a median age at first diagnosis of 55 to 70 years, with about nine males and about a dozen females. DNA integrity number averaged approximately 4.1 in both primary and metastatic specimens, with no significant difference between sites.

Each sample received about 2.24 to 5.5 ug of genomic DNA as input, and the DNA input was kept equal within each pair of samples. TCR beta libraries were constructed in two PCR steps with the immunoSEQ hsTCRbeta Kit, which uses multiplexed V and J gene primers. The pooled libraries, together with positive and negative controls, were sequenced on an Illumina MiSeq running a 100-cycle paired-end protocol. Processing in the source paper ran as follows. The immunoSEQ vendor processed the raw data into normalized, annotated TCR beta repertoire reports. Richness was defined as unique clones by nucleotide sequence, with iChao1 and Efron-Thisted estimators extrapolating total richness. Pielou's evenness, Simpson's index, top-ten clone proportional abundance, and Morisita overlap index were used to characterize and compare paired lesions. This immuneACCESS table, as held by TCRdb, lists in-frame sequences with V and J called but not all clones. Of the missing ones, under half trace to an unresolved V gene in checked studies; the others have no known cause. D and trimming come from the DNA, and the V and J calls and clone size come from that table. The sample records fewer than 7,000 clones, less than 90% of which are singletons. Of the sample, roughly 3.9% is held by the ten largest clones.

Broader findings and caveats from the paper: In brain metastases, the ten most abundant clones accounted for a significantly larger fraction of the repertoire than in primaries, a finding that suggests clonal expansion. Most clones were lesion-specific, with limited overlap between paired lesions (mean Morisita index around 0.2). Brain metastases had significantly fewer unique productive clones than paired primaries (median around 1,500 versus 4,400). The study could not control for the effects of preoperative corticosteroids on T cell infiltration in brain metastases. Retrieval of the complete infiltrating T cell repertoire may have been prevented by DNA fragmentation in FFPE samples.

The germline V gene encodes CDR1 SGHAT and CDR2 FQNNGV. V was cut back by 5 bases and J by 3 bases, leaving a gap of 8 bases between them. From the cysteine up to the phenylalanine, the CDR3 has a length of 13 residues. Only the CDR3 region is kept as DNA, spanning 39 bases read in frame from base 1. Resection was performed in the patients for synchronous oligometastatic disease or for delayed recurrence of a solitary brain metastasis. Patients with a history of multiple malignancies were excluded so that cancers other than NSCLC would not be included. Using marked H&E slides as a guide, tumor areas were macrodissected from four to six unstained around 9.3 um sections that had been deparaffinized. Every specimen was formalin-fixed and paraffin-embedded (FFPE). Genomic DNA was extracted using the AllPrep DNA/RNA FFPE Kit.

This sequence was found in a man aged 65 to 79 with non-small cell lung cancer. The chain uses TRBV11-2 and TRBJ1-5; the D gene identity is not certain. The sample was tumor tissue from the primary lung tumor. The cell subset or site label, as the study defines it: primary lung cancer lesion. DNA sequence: TGTGCCAGCAGCCTGACGGACAATCAGCCCCAGCATTTT. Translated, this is CASSLTDNQPQHF.